Below, 19 T cell receptor beta chains from the same sample are listed, as sequenced in a study of T-cell memory formation after mild COVID-19. Via MiXCR, TCRdb re-called the 5' RACE reads, giving one row per CDR3 protein. This sample carries about 350,000 distinct CDR3 sequences, roughly 19% of them seen once, and the ten largest clones take around 20%. Source material: PBMCs or a T cell subset sorted from them (not recorded which). The origin of the receptors is a man younger than 35 who had mild COVID-19 (a few samples of this study predate the infection). Cell type and time point are not known.

In regard to this clonotype: This sequence may be a read error, since a much larger clone differs from it by one base. This chain joins TRBV11-2 and TRBJ2-1; 10 bases are shared with TRBD2. Trimming took 9 bases from V and 4 from J; bases not matched to a gene: 9. This CDR3 comprises 15 residues. The germline V gene has CDR1 SGHAT and CDR2 FQNNGV. The CDR3, as DNA: TGTGCCAGAAGACACCTAGCGGGGGCGTACAATGAGCAGTTCTTC. Its protein product is CARRHLAGAYNEQFF.

This chain joins TRBV20-1 and TRBJ1-1; weak D call: TRBD1 (5 bases). CDR1 is DFQATT, CDR2 SNEGSKA, per germline (reference sequence). The CDR3 contains 16 residues. V shed 6 bases and J shed 6 bases, with 26 bases lying between them. The CDR3 spells CSASGFPGTGGAEAFF. CDR3 DNA: TGCAGTGCCAGCGGATTTCCCGGGACGGGAGGGGCTGAAGCTTTCTTT.

This chain connects TRBV18 to TRBJ1-1; tentatively, D is TRBD1 (5 bases). V was cut by 5 bases and J by 2 bases, with 18 bases left in between. Germline values: CDR1 KGHSH, CDR2 LQKENI. The CDR3 loop spans 16 amino acids. In DNA, the CDR3 is TGTGCCAGCTCAGAATATCCAGGGAACCCAAACACTGAAGCTTTCTTT. This translates into CASSEYPGNPNTEAFF.

J is TRBJ1-6 and V is TRBV7-6, with 7 bases matching TRBD1. Germline trimming cut 1 base from V and 0 bases from J; bases unmatched to any gene: 3. The germline V gene has CDR1 SGHVS and CDR2 FNYEAQ. This CDR3 has 17 amino acids. For the CDR3, the DNA is TGTGCCAGCAGCTTAGAGACAGGGAGCTCCTATAATTCACCCCTCCACTTT. This gives the protein CASSLETGSSYNSPLHF.

This clonotype appeared many times. J is TRBJ2-3 and V is TRBV29-1; the D gene is possibly TRBD1 (6 bases). V dropped 3 bases and J dropped 5 bases, with 15 bases sitting between them. CDR1 and CDR2 (germline): SQVTM, ANQGSEA. This CDR3 is built from 14 residues. CDR3 loop: CSVELGAFVDTQYF. In DNA, the CDR3 is TGCAGCGTTGAGCTGGGGGCATTCGTAGATACGCAGTATTTT.

CDR3 in amino acids: CASSLALGPNSPLHF. CDR3 nucleotide sequence: TGTGCCAGCAGCTTAGCCTTAGGGCCCAATTCACCCCTCCACTTT. The chain employs TRBV7-9 and TRBJ1-6; D unresolved. Trimming took off 0 bases at V and 7 bases at J, with 10 bases between the two ends. The CDR3 length is 15 residues. Germline CDR1 and CDR2: SEHNR and FQNEAQ (reference sequence).

This clonotype was detected a few times. The chain couples TRBV2 to TRBJ1-2; no firm D call. The V end was cut by 2 bases, the J end by 5 bases, with 3 bases between. This CDR3 region has 11 residues. CDR1 and CDR2 from the germline V gene are SNHLY and FYNNEI. The CDR3, as DNA: TGTGCCAGCAGTGAATCTTATGGCTACACCTTC. It is translated as CASSESYGYTF.

This clonotype was picked up a small number of times. The chain uses TRBV7-3 and TRBJ2-2, with TRBD2 as a possible D gene (5 bases). Deletions cut 5 bases from V and 7 bases from J, with 17 bases between. CDR1 and CDR2 from the germline V gene are SGHTA and FQGTGA. The CDR3 is 15 residues long. The CDR3 spells CASSARRGDYGELFF. The DNA for the CDR3 is TGTGCCAGCAGCGCCCGCCGGGGAGACTACGGGGAGCTGTTTTTT.

This clonotype was counted only a few times. At one of its ends the junction is not consistent with the germline gene, which may arise from a read error. This chain links TRBV7-2 with TRBJ2-5; 9 nucleotides line up with TRBD2. This CDR3 comprises 14 residues. Germline values: CDR1 SGHTA, CDR2 FQGNSA. Written as DNA, the CDR3 is TGTGCCAGCAGCATAGCGGGGGCGGGGGAGACCCAGTACTTC. Its protein product is CASSIAGAGETQYF.

The V and J genes are TRBV3-1 and TRBJ2-5; the match to TRBD2 covers 10 bases. The CDR3 contains 15 residues. In germline, CDR1 is LGHDT, CDR2 YNNKEL (reference sequence). V lost 1 base and J lost 9; bases outside the gene matches: 8. This CDR3 is CASSQVLAGTEAQYF. CDR3 nucleotides: TGTGCCAGCAGCCAAGTACTAGCGGGGACTGAGGCCCAGTACTTC.

V usage is TRBV20-1 and J usage is TRBJ2-5; 7 nucleotides line up with TRBD1. Germline V gene data show CDR1 as DFQATT and CDR2 as SNEGSKA (reference sequence). The CDR3 has 13 residues. The V segment lost 2 bases and the J segment 5 bases; nucleotides outside the gene matches: 5. In DNA, the CDR3 is TGCAGTGCTAGAAGGGGGCGCAGGGAGACCCAGTACTTC. Its translation: CSARRGRRETQYF.

This clonotype was counted between two and nine times. The chain couples TRBV12-3 or TRBV12-4 to TRBJ1-5; 7 positions agree with TRBD1. The CDR3 extends over 15 amino acids. V lost 3 bases to trimming and J lost 3 bases; unmatched junction nucleotides: 5. The CDR3: CASSFRDSFNQPQHF. CDR3 nucleotide sequence: TGTGCCAGCAGTTTCCGGGACAGTTTCAATCAGCCCCAGCATTTT.

V is TRBV6-5 and J is TRBJ1-1; the D is unclear. From germline, CDR1 is MNHEY and CDR2 SVGAGI. V shed 10 bases and J shed 8 bases, with 11 bases lying between them. The CDR3 has 10 amino acids. CDR3 sequence: CATHGVEAFF. In DNA, the CDR3 is TGTGCCACCCACGGGGTAGAAGCTTTCTTT.

This clonotype came up many times. The chain carries TRBV20-1 and TRBJ2-2; D gene uncertain. V was clipped by 3 bases and J by 3 bases, with 8 bases between them. The CDR3 sequence is 13 residues long. The germline V gene has CDR1 DFQATT and CDR2 SNEGSKA (reference sequence). In DNA form, the CDR3 reads TGCAGTGCTAGCCGGCAGGACACCGGGGAGCTGTTTTTT. It translates to CSASRQDTGELFF.

This clonotype has a count of ten or more. The V gene is TRBV4-1, the J gene TRBJ1-2; a possible D gene is TRBD1 (5 bases). Germline CDR1 reads MGHRA; CDR2 reads YSYEKL. V shed 1 base and J shed 6 bases, with 12 bases lying between them. The length of the CDR3 is 14 residues. The chain's CDR3 is CASSQGLGGNGYTF. Here the CDR3 DNA reads TGCGCCAGCAGCCAAGGGTTGGGGGGAAATGGCTACACCTTC.

This clonotype was detected ten times or more. This chain joins TRBV2 and TRBJ2-7; tentatively, D is TRBD1 (5 bases). Germline V gene sequence: CDR1 SNHLY, CDR2 FYNNEI. V was shortened by 0 bases and J by 0 bases, with 12 bases between the two germline ends. This CDR3 has 16 amino acids. The chain's CDR3 is CASSEARTYFSYEQYV. Written as DNA, the CDR3 is TGTGCCAGCAGTGAAGCCCGGACATACTTCTCCTACGAGCAGTACGTC.

This clonotype was seen a handful of times. This rearrangement joins TRBV28 to TRBJ2-7, with D perhaps being TRBD1 or TRBD2 (5 bases each). CDR3 length: 14 amino acids. Germline CDR1 reads MDHEN; CDR2 reads SYDVKM. V gave up 3 bases and J gave up 1 base, with 10 bases separating them. As DNA, the CDR3 is TGTGCCAGCAGTTTGAGGGGATGGTCCTACGAGCAGTACGTC. Its protein is CASSLRGWSYEQYV.

This chain links TRBV7-2 with TRBJ2-5, with 10 bases that match TRBD1. Trimming removed 3 bases from V and 5 bases from J; junction bases left unmatched: 6. The length of the CDR3 is 15 residues. Germline CDR1 is SGHTA and CDR2 is FQGNSA. The DNA of the CDR3 is TGTGCCAGCAGCTTTGACAGGGGGCGAAAGGAGACCCAGTACTTC. Translated, it gives CASSFDRGRKETQYF.

The V gene is TRBV4-3, the J gene TRBJ2-4; D possibly uses TRBD1 or TRBD2 (5 bases each). V lost 5 bases and J lost 9, with 14 bases in between. CDR3 length: 13 amino acids. Germline V lookup: CDR1 LGHNA, CDR2 YSLEER. CDR3 protein: CASSTEWGFIQYF. The CDR3 DNA sequence: TGCGCCAGCAGCACCGAATGGGGGTTCATTCAGTACTTC.